Given below is one T cell receptor beta chain in context. As yet, its antigen is unknown. This may be a read error: a much more frequent sequence differs by one nucleotide. The authors deemed Graves' hyperthyroidism stable absent ophthalmopathy progression within 18 months. This record comes from a study of T cells in Graves' hyperthyroidism and ophthalmopathy. Study-level findings and limits: Clonotypes that were expanded in thyroid above 0.001 mostly appeared in blood too. In the analysis, a 13 V-J model separated ophthalmopathy from stable hyperthyroidism.

V was trimmed by 8 bases and J by 6 bases, leaving 11 bases between them. The germline gives CDR1 SNHLY, CDR2 FYNNEI. The CDR3 length is 12 residues. Regions amplified from RNA transcripts were the TCR beta CDR3 regions. The TCR CDR3 first-round RT-PCR relied on the HTBI primer set. One entry per CDR3 protein, called by TCRdb with MiXCR from the multiplex PCR reads. The sample lists around 540,000 distinct CDR3 sequences; around 42% were seen once. The rearrangement joins TRBV2 to TRBJ1-5; D ambiguous. The origin of this receptor is a woman between 18 and 29 years old with Graves' hyperthyroidism. The sample consisted of peripheral blood or thyroid tissue (not recorded which). This CDR3 reads CASGRRGQPQHF. In DNA, the CDR3 is TGTGCCAGCGGGAGGCGCGGTCAGCCCCAGCATTTT.